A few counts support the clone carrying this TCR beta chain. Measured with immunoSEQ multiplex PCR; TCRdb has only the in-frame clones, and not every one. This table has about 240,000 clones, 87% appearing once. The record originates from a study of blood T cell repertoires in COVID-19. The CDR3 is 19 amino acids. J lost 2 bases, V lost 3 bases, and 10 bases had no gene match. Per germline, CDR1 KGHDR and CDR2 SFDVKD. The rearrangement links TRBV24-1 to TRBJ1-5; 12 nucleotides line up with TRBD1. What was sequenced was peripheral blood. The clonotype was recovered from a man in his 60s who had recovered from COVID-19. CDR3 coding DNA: TGTGCCACCAGTGATCGGCCCGGGACAGGGGGCATGGGCAATCAGCCCCAGCATTTT. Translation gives CATSDRPGTGGMGNQPQHF.